This T cell receptor (beta chain) was obtained from a study of cytomegalovirus exposure and HLA in healthy donors. A multiplex PCR was run with 60 Vbeta primers and 13 Jbeta primers. Profiled with immunoSEQ multiplex PCR; TCRdb holds only in-frame clones, not every one. The table lists 200,000 to 250,000 clones, roughly 80% of them singletons. Germline V gives CDR1 SGHVS, CDR2 FQNEAQ. CDR3 size: 14 residues. V lost 3 bases to trimming and J lost 1 base; unmatched junction nucleotides: 1. Material: PBMCs. The chain couples TRBV7-8 to TRBJ1-1, with TRBD1 matching over 8 bases. This receptor was taken from a man aged 35 to 55 in good health and CMV-seronegative. The CDR3 reads CASSLGQANTEAFF. The CDR3, as DNA: TGTGCCAGCAGCTTGGGACAGGCGAACACTGAAGCTTTCTTT. Combining the CDR3 with reference TRBV7-8 and TRBJ1-1 gives the whole variable domain GAGVSQSPRYKVAKRGQDVALRCDPISGHVSLFWYQQALGQGPEFLTYFQNEAQLDKSGLPSDRFFAERPEGSVSTLKIQRTQQEDSAVYLCASSLGQANTEAFFGQGTRLTVV.